Below are 12 T cell receptor beta chains sequenced from a single sample in a study of shared clonotypes between healthy human individuals. Measured with immunoSEQ multiplex PCR; TCRdb has only the in-frame clones, and not every one. The sample has more than 1,200,000 clones, around 98.5% seen once. What was sequenced was naive CD4+ T cells sorted from blood. Subset specified: CD45RA+ positively selected. The receptors were sampled from a man aged 25-45 years in good health.

The rearrangement links TRBV5-4 to TRBJ2-5; weak D call: TRBD1 (5 bases). The germline V gene encodes CDR1 SGHNT and CDR2 YYREEE (reference sequence). Trimming removed 4 bases from V and 4 bases from J, with 14 bases in between. CDR3 length equals 14 residues. The CDR3 DNA reads as TGTGCCAGCAGCCTGGAAGGGGTACGAGAGACCCAGTACTTC. Residues: CASSLEGVRETQYF.

Points on this clone: Additional DNA sequences in this sample encode the identical CDR3. This sequence joins TRBV7-9 and TRBJ2-7, with TRBD1 as a possible D gene (6 bases). Germline lookup yields CDR1 SEHNR and CDR2 FQNEAQ (reference sequence). This CDR3 has 14 residues. V shed 1 base and J shed 1 base, with 8 bases lying between them. The CDR3: CASSLDRASYEQYF. The CDR3 DNA reads as TGTGCCAGCAGCTTAGACAGGGCTTCCTACGAGCAGTACTTC.

The chain combines TRBV19 with TRBJ2-2; D is unclear. The CDR3 is made up of 13 amino acids. In germline, CDR1 is LNHDA, CDR2 SQIVND (reference sequence). The V and J ends lost 5 bases and 5 bases respectively, with 9 bases between them. The DNA of the CDR3 is TGTGCCAGTAGTCTGCAACCGACCGGGGAGCTGTTTTTT. Protein: CASSLQPTGELFF.

This chain links TRBV5-6 with TRBJ2-3; D may be TRBD1 (5 bases). This CDR3 region has 14 residues. Trimming removed 5 bases at V and 7 bases at J, with 17 bases between. CDR1 SGHDT and CDR2 YYEEEE come from the germline V gene. CDR3: CASRSGHVVNTQYF. CDR3 nucleotides: TGTGCCAGCAGAAGTGGACATGTCGTTAATACGCAGTATTTT.

Worth noting for this clone: Other nucleotide sequences from this sample produce the same CDR3. V and J are TRBV5-1 and TRBJ2-7; no definite D call. Germline CDR1 and CDR2: SGHRS and YFSETQ. Trimming took off 0 bases at V and 4 bases at J, with 8 bases between the two ends. The CDR3 has 13 residues. The CDR3 DNA reads as TGCGCCAGCAGCTTGGTGGGATCATACGAGCAGTACTTC. Encoded protein: CASSLVGSYEQYF.

This sequence joins TRBV10-3 and TRBJ2-1; 10 bases line up with TRBD2. CDR3 length: 13 amino acids. CDR1 and CDR2 (germline): ENHRY, SYGVKD. With 11 bases clipped from V and 4 bases from J, the junction kept 5 bases outside the gene matches. As DNA, the CDR3 is TGTGCCGTCGGGACTAGCGCATACAATGAGCAGTTCTTC. The encoded protein is CAVGTSAYNEQFF.

This clone was seen once. As DNA, the CDR3 is TGTGCCAGCAGCACCTGGATCGGGACTAGCGGGATGGGGACGCAGTATTTT. Translated, it gives CASSTWIGTSGMGTQYF. The chain has TRBV7-9 and TRBJ2-3; 13 bases are a match to TRBD2. CDR3 length: 17 amino acids. Per the germline V gene, CDR1 is SEHNR and CDR2 is FQNEAQ (reference sequence). V was clipped by 5 bases and J by 9 bases; unmatched bases: 14.

This chain joins TRBV5-1 and TRBJ2-7, with TRBD1 identical over 7 bases. Germline V lookup: CDR1 SGHRS, CDR2 YFSETQ. Trimming at V came to 6 bases and at J to 4 bases, leaving 10 bases not matched to a gene. The CDR3 is 14 residues long. In DNA, the CDR3 is TGCGCCAGCACCTTAGGTGGGACAGATTACGAGCAGTACTTC. Its translation: CASTLGGTDYEQYF.

V is TRBV27 and J is TRBJ2-7; TRBD2 matches at 7 bases. Per germline, CDR1 MNHEY and CDR2 SMNVEV (reference sequence). The length of the CDR3 is 18 residues. The V segment lost 1 base and the J segment 3 bases; nucleotides outside the gene matches: 15. In nucleotides, the CDR3 is TGTGCCAGCAGTTTATTTTTCCCCGGGACTACTCAGTACTACGAGCAGTACTTC. This translates into CASSLFFPGTTQYYEQYF.

A single count supports this clone. This rearrangement joins TRBV7-9 to TRBJ2-1, with a weak D call TRBD1 (5 bases). Germline V gene lookup returns CDR1 SEHNR and CDR2 FQNEAQ (reference sequence). V was pared by 5 bases and J by 11 bases, with 28 bases between. The CDR3 totals 17 residues. CDR3 sequence reads: CASSPPPGSTHTTKQFF. CDR3 in DNA: TGTGCCAGCAGCCCTCCGCCAGGGTCTACCCATACCACGAAGCAGTTCTTC.

The chain is built from TRBV7-2 and TRBJ2-7; D unresolved. Deletions cut 2 bases from V and 1 base from J, with 12 bases between. CDR1 and CDR2 from the germline V gene are SGHTA and FQGNSA. The CDR3 covers 15 residues. The CDR3 region is CASSLLSAESYEQYF. The CDR3 nucleotides are TGTGCCAGCAGCTTACTGAGCGCGGAGTCCTACGAGCAGTACTTC. Based on the CDR3 plus reference TRBV7-2 and TRBJ2-7, the full variable domain is GAGVSQSPSNKVTEKGKDVELRCDPISGHTALYWYRQSLGQGLEFLIYFQGNSAPDKSGLPSDRFSAERTGGSVSTLTIQRTQQEDSAVYLCASSLLSAESYEQYFGPGTRLTVT.

This clone was seen only once. The chain recombines TRBV11-2 with TRBJ2-2, with D possibly matching TRBD2 (5 bases). V was pared by 3 bases and J by 4 bases, with 12 bases between. CDR3 length equals 15 residues. The germline CDR1 and CDR2 sequences are SGHAT and FQNNGV. The CDR3 region has the DNA TGTGCCAGCAGCTTGATAGCGTCAGTCACCGGGGAGCTGTTTTTT. It specifies CASSLIASVTGELFF.